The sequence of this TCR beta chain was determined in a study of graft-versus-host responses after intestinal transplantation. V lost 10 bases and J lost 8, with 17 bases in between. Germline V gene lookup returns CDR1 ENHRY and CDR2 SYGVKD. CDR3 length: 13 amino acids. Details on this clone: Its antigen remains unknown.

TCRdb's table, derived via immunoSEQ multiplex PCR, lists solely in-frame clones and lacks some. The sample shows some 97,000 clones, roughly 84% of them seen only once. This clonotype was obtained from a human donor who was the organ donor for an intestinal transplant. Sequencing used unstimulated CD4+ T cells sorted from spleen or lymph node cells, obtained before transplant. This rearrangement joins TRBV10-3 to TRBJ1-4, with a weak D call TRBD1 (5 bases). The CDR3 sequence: CATGRPGEEKLFF. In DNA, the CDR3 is TGTGCCACCGGACGTCCGGGGGAAGAAAAACTGTTTTTT.